These 20 T cell receptor beta chains share one sample of origin, sequenced in a study of blood T cell repertoires in COVID-19. TCRdb's copy holds only in-frame clones and misses some; the assay was immunoSEQ multiplex PCR. This table holds over 150,000 clones, approximately 85% found once. Specimen: PBMCs or T cells enriched from blood (not recorded which). These receptors came from a woman under 30 who had recovered from COVID-19.

CDR3 residues: CSASRESNTEAFF. DNA of the CDR3: TGCAGTGCTAGTAGGGAGAGTAACACTGAAGCTTTCTTT. The chain employs TRBV20-1 and TRBJ1-1; no clear D. The germline CDR1 and CDR2 sequences are DFQATT and SNEGSKA (reference sequence). Trimming took off 3 bases at V and 2 bases at J, with 10 bases between the two ends. The CDR3 has 13 amino acids.

The chain uses TRBV28 and TRBJ2-3, with TRBD2 identical over 8 bases. This CDR3 contains 14 residues. Germline trimming cut 6 bases from V and 7 bases from J; bases unmatched to any gene: 9. Germline CDR1 is MDHEN and CDR2 is SYDVKM. The chain's CDR3 is CASRIGGGRNTQYF. The CDR3 coding sequence is TGTGCCAGCAGGATCGGGGGGGGGCGTAATACGCAGTATTTT.

The gene calls are TRBV10-2 and TRBJ2-1, with a possible D match to TRBD2 (6 bases). Germline V gene sequence: CDR1 WSHSY, CDR2 SAAADI. The V gene lost 5 bases and the J gene lost 4 bases, with 12 bases spanning the gap. The CDR3 spans 14 residues. The CDR3 bases are TGCGCCAGCAGTCTGAGCGGGCCGTACAATGAGCAGTTCTTC. This translates into CASSLSGPYNEQFF.

The V and J genes are TRBV29-1 and TRBJ1-1; 8 bases are shared with TRBD1. The germline V gene has CDR1 SQVTM and CDR2 ANQGSEA. The CDR3 extends over 13 amino acids. The V gene end was trimmed by 6 bases and the J gene end by 2 bases; junction bases not matched to a gene: 5. The CDR3 region has the DNA TGCAGCGTGAACAGGGGGTTAAACACTGAAGCTTTCTTT. This gives the protein CSVNRGLNTEAFF. Variable domain in full (rest from reference TRBV29-1 and TRBJ1-1): SAVISQKPSRDICQRGTSLTIQCQVDSQVTMMFWYRQQPGQSLTLIATANQGSEATYESGFVIDKFPISRPNLTFSTLTVSNMSPEDSSIYLCSVNRGLNTEAFFGQGTRLTVV.

The rearrangement uses TRBV5-1 and TRBJ1-5; tentatively, D is TRBD1 (6 bases). CDR3 length: 15 residues. Germline loops: CDR1 SGHRS, CDR2 YFSETQ. V lost 1 base and J lost 4, with 12 bases in between. CDR3 sequence (DNA): TGCGCCAGCAGCTTGTCCGGACAGAGAAATCAGCCCCAGCATTTT. It encodes CASSLSGQRNQPQHF.

This clone was detected a few times. The V call is TRBV5-1, the J call TRBJ1-6; tentatively, D is TRBD1 (6 bases). The ends were cut back, 0 bases at V and 5 bases at J, with 9 bases in the middle. Per germline, CDR1 SGHRS and CDR2 YFSETQ. There are 15 residues in the CDR3. CDR3: CASSLERGNNSPLHF. The CDR3 DNA sequence: TGCGCCAGCAGCTTGGAGAGGGGGAATAATTCACCCCTCCACTTT.

This rearrangement joins TRBV2 to TRBJ1-4; D gene ambiguous. Germline CDR1 reads SNHLY; CDR2 reads FYNNEI. Trimming took off 7 bases at V and 4 bases at J, with 13 bases between the two ends. The CDR3 extends over 14 amino acids. The CDR3 DNA sequence: TGTGCCAGCAAGGAGGCACGGAATAATGAAAAACTGTTTTTT. Translated, it gives CASKEARNNEKLFF.

The chain uses TRBV4-1 and TRBJ2-7; 8 bases are a match to TRBD1. Germline V CDR1 and CDR2: MGHRA, YSYEKL. The junction had 7 bases not matched to a gene; V was cut back by 0 bases and J by 3 bases. CDR3 length equals 16 residues. The CDR3 DNA follows: TGCGCCAGCAGCCAAGATGGGCCCGGACAGGGCTACGAGCAGTACTTC. Protein product: CASSQDGPGQGYEQYF.

The chain has TRBV13 and TRBJ2-7; 10 nucleotides agree with TRBD2. The CDR3 has 15 amino acids. J gave up 1 base and V 5 bases, and 5 bases lay outside the gene matches. From germline, CDR1 is PRHDT and CDR2 FYEKMQ (reference sequence). The CDR3 DNA reads TGTGCCAGCAGCCCCGGGACTAGCGAGTCCTACGAGCAGTACTTC. Protein: CASSPGTSESYEQYF.

J is TRBJ1-3 and V is TRBV28, with TRBD1 as a possible D gene (5 bases). Trimming cost V 4 bases and J 5 bases, with 21 bases left between them. Germline V gene lookup returns CDR1 MDHEN and CDR2 SYDVKM. There are 17 residues in the CDR3. The CDR3 DNA is TGTGCCAGCAGTTCCGCCTCGACAGCGACGAAACGAAACACCATATATTTT. The encoded protein is CASSSASTATKRNTIYF.

The J gene is TRBJ2-3, the V gene TRBV28; TRBD2 matches 8 bases. V was clipped by 6 bases and J by 0 bases; unmatched bases: 2. Germline CDR1 is MDHEN and CDR2 is SYDVKM. This CDR3 is 14 amino acids long. The CDR3 protein is CASRRLASTDTQYF. As DNA, the CDR3 is TGTGCCAGCAGAAGACTAGCGAGCACAGATACGCAGTATTTT.

The chain recombines TRBV5-6 with TRBJ1-4; 10 bases are shared with TRBD1. J was trimmed by 8 bases and V by 4 bases; bases with no gene match: 11. The CDR3 contains 16 residues. Germline V CDR1 and CDR2: SGHDT, YYEEEE. DNA of the CDR3: TGTGCCAGCAGCCCGAGGGGACAGGGGAGAGGAGAAAAACTGTTTTTT. It codes for CASSPRGQGRGEKLFF.

The V and J genes are TRBV29-1 and TRBJ2-1; TRBD2 matches 8 bases. This CDR3 has 14 residues. Germline-derived CDR1 and CDR2 are SQVTM and ANQGSEA. After removal of 2 bases from V and 4 bases from J, the junction contained 4 bases not matched to a gene. The CDR3 protein is CSVEKTSEYNEQFF. As DNA, the CDR3 is TGCAGCGTTGAAAAGACTAGCGAGTACAATGAGCAGTTCTTC.

The chain joins TRBV28 to TRBJ2-1, with D unresolved. V was pared by 8 bases and J by 0 bases, with 8 bases between. The CDR3 length is 13 residues. Per the germline V gene, CDR1 is MDHEN and CDR2 is SYDVKM. CDR3 sequence reads: CASVLSSYNEQFF. CDR3 sequence (DNA): TGTGCCAGCGTACTGAGCTCCTACAATGAGCAGTTCTTC.

V usage is TRBV19 and J usage is TRBJ2-7; 8 bases match TRBD1. J gave up 5 bases and V 3 bases, and 6 bases lay outside the gene matches. CDR3 length equals 14 residues. CDR1 and CDR2 (germline): LNHDA, SQIVND (reference sequence). CDR3 residues: CASSMDREINEQYF. The DNA for the CDR3 is TGTGCCAGTAGTATGGACAGGGAAATCAACGAGCAGTACTTC.

The chain is built from TRBV3-1 (or the pseudogene TRBV3-2) and TRBJ2-1, with D maybe TRBD2 (5 bases). This CDR3 comprises 14 residues. The germline CDR1 and CDR2 sequences are LGHDT and YNNKEL (reference sequence). The germline V and J ends were trimmed by 0 bases and 7 bases, with 10 bases remaining between them. CDR3 coding DNA: TGTGCCAGCAGCCAAGACCCCGGGGAAAATGAGCAGTTCTTC. Its translation is CASSQDPGENEQFF.

The chain carries TRBV6-6 and TRBJ1-2, with TRBD1 matching 10 bases. J lost 13 bases, V lost 2 bases, and 7 bases had no gene match. CDR3 length equals 13 residues. CDR1 MNHNY and CDR2 SVGAGI come from the germline V gene (reference sequence). DNA of the CDR3: TGTGCCAGCAGTTACGCCGGGACAGGGGTCCTCACCTTC. Translated: CASSYAGTGVLTF.

This chain uses TRBV11-2 with TRBJ2-7; tentatively, D is TRBD1 (5 bases). The CDR3 runs to 13 residues. Per germline, CDR1 SGHAT and CDR2 FQNNGV. The V gene lost 0 bases and the J gene lost 4 bases, with 7 bases spanning the gap. CDR3 coding DNA: TGTGCCAGCAGCTTAGATACAGGTTACGAGCAGTACTTC. It encodes CASSLDTGYEQYF.

CDR3 DNA sequence: TGTGCCAGCAGCCCCCGAGCGACCGGTAATTCACCCCTCCACTTT. Its protein product is CASSPRATGNSPLHF. The chain carries TRBV7-9 and TRBJ1-6, with unresolved D. CDR3 length: 15 residues. Germline CDR1 reads SEHNR; CDR2 reads FQNEAQ (reference sequence). The ends were cut back, 5 bases at V and 6 bases at J, with 14 bases in the middle.

The chain links TRBV18 to TRBJ1-1, with D hard to call. The CDR3 loop spans 12 amino acids. CDR1 is KGHSH and CDR2 is LQKENI in the germline V gene. The V and J ends lost 5 bases and 1 base respectively, with 5 bases between them. CDR3 DNA sequence: TGTGCCAGCTCAACCGGGAACACTGAAGCTTTCTTT. Amino acid sequence: CASSTGNTEAFF.